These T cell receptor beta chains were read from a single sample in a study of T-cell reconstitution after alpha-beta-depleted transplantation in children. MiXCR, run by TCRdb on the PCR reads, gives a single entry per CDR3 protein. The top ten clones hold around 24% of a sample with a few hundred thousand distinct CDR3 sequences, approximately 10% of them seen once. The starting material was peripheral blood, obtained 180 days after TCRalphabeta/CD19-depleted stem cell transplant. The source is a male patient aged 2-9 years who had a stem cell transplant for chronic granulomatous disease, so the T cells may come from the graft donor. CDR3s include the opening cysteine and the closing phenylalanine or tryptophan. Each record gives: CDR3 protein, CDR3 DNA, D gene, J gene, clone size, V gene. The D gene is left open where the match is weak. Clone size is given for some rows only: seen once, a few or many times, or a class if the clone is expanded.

CDR3aa: CASSLAFRNNSYEQYF
CDR3nt: TGTGCCAGCAGCTTAGCATTCAGAAATAATTCCTACGAGCAGTACTTC
d_gene: .
j_gene: TRBJ2-7
abundance: many
v_gene: TRBV7-8

CDR3aa: CASSEGPLAVDDEQFF
CDR3nt: TGTGCCAGCAGTGAAGGTCCCCTAGCCGTAGACGATGAGCAGTTCTTC
d_gene: .
j_gene: TRBJ2-1
abundance: .
v_gene: TRBV2

CDR3aa: CASSLRTVMGYEQYF
CDR3nt: TGTGCCAGCAGTTTACGGACGGTCATGGGCTACGAGCAGTACTTC
d_gene: .
j_gene: TRBJ2-7
abundance: many
v_gene: TRBV27

CDR3aa: CASSALAGATDTQYF
CDR3nt: TGTGCCAGCAGTGCGCTAGCGGGAGCGACAGATACGCAGTATTTT
d_gene: TRBD2
j_gene: TRBJ2-3
abundance: many
v_gene: TRBV28

CDR3aa: CASSRKYNEQFF
CDR3nt: TGTGCCAGCAGTCGTAAGTACAATGAGCAGTTCTTC
d_gene: .
j_gene: TRBJ2-1
abundance: many
v_gene: TRBV7-2

CDR3aa: CSARSGNQPQHF
CDR3nt: TGCAGTGCTAGATCGGGGAATCAGCCCCAGCATTTT
d_gene: .
j_gene: TRBJ1-5
abundance: many
v_gene: TRBV20-1

CDR3aa: CASSQIRGKLLESHNIYF
CDR3nt: TGTGCCAGCAGCCAAATCAGGGGCAAACTTCTCGAAAGCCATAACATATATTTT
d_gene: .
j_gene: TRBJ1-3
abundance: many
v_gene: TRBV7-8

CDR3aa: CASSPGQGTDTQYF
CDR3nt: TGTGCCAGCAGCCCTGGACAGGGCACAGATACGCAGTATTTT
d_gene: TRBD1
j_gene: TRBJ2-3
abundance: many
v_gene: TRBV7-3

CDR3aa: CASRPGTGVSGELFF
CDR3nt: TGTGCCAGCAGACCCGGGACAGGGGTTTCCGGGGAGCTGTTTTTT
d_gene: TRBD1
j_gene: TRBJ2-2
abundance: many
v_gene: TRBV25-1

CDR3aa: CASSRTGEGETQYF
CDR3nt: TGCGCCAGCAGCAGAACAGGGGAAGGAGAGACCCAGTACTTC
d_gene: TRBD1
j_gene: TRBJ2-5
abundance: many
v_gene: TRBV4-3

CDR3aa: CASSSPGTAYEQYF
CDR3nt: TGTGCCAGCAGTTCCCCCGGGACAGCGTACGAGCAGTACTTC
d_gene: TRBD1
j_gene: TRBJ2-7
abundance: few
v_gene: TRBV28

CDR3aa: CASSLAENTEAFF
CDR3nt: TGTGCCAGCAGTTTGGCCGAGAACACTGAAGCTTTCTTT
d_gene: .
j_gene: TRBJ1-1
abundance: many
v_gene: TRBV12-3/TRBV12-4

CDR3aa: CASNVPPPISPYEQYF
CDR3nt: TGTGCCAGCAACGTTCCTCCCCCGATTTCCCCCTACGAGCAGTACTTC
d_gene: .
j_gene: TRBJ2-7
abundance: many
v_gene: TRBV5-6

CDR3aa: CASSLGRGTASTEAFF
CDR3nt: TGCGCCAGCAGCTTGGGTAGGGGAACAGCCTCCACTGAAGCTTTCTTT
d_gene: .
j_gene: TRBJ1-1
abundance: many
v_gene: TRBV5-1

CDR3aa: CASSPSTREQYF
CDR3nt: TGTGCCAGCAGCCCCTCGACCCGCGAGCAGTACTTC
d_gene: .
j_gene: TRBJ2-7
abundance: few
v_gene: TRBV13

CDR3aa: CSVIVRGRNTEAFF
CDR3nt: TGCAGCGTTATAGTACGGGGGCGGAACACTGAAGCTTTCTTT
d_gene: .
j_gene: TRBJ1-1
abundance: many
v_gene: TRBV29-1

CDR3aa: CASSLGDVGRPLHF
CDR3nt: TGTGCCAGCAGTTTGGGTGATGTGGGGAGACCCCTCCACTTT
d_gene: .
j_gene: TRBJ1-6
abundance: many
v_gene: TRBV12-3/TRBV12-4

CDR3aa: CASSLQSTSGANVLTF
CDR3nt: TGTGCCAGCAGCCTCCAATCAACCTCTGGGGCCAACGTCCTGACTTTC
d_gene: .
j_gene: TRBJ2-6
abundance: many
v_gene: TRBV4-2

CDR3aa: CASSLVPGTNQETQYF
CDR3nt: TGCGCCAGCAGCTTAGTACCCGGGACTAACCAAGAGACCCAGTACTTC
d_gene: TRBD2
j_gene: TRBJ2-5
abundance: many
v_gene: TRBV5-1

CDR3aa: CASSLSDRDTGELFF
CDR3nt: TGCGCCAGCAGCCTATCCGACAGGGACACCGGGGAGCTGTTTTTT
d_gene: TRBD1
j_gene: TRBJ2-2
abundance: many
v_gene: TRBV5-1